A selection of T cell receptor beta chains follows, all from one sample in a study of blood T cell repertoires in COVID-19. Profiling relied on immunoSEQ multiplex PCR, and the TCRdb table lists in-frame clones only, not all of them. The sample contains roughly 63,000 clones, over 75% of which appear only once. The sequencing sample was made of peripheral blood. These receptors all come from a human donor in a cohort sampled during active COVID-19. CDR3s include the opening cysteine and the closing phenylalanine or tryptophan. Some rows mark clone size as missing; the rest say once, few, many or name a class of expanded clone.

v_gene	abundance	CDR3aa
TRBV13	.	CADPPRGLYSGNTIYF
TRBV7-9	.	CASSQGPRALFF
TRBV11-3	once	CASSPETAGYNEQFF
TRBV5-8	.	CASSLQGLVYGYTF
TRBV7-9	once	CASSSDRGSNQPQHF
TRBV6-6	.	CASSIGQGYEQYF
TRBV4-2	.	CASSQDTSGRAEETQYF
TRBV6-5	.	CASSGPGGETQYF
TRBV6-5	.	CASSYTSGRPNEQFF
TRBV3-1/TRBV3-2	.	CASSPKPTAGANTGELFF
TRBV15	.	CATSRTRLAGSTDTQYF
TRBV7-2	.	CASSLEGQASYEQYF
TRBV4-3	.	CASSPQAGGTQYF
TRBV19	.	CASSPEGNYEQYF
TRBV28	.	CASSSGLGTEAFF